The following is a TCR beta chain sequence with its context. The CDR3 spans 13 residues. Germline V gives CDR1 MNHEY, CDR2 SVGEGT. V was pared by 2 bases and J by 4 bases, with 1 base of the junction left unmatched. Using immunoSEQ multiplex PCR, the repertoire was profiled, and TCRdb retains in-frame clones only, with some absent. There are 95,000 to 150,000 clones in the sample; 81% occur only once, and about 17% lies in the top ten. The data were obtained in a study of blood T cell repertoires in COVID-19. On the study more broadly: T cells, B-cell-depleted T cells, or PBMCs supplied cDNA or gDNA.

The Seattle site enrolled patients during active infection and followed them longitudinally. This chain joins TRBV6-2 or TRBV6-3 and TRBJ1-1; TRBD1 aligns across 7 bases. This TCR was recovered from a man aged 25-45 years with COVID-19, enrolled during active disease. The sequencing input was peripheral blood. The CDR3 spells CASSYGDSTEAFF. The CDR3 bases are TGTGCCAGCAGTTACGGGGACAGCACTGAAGCTTTCTTT.